Presented here are 22 T cell receptor beta chains from one specimen sequenced in a study of cytotoxic CD8 clonotypes in ibrutinib-treated CLL. Repertoires were generated with immunoSEQ multiplex PCR, while TCRdb's copy carries only in-frame clones and drops some. The sample has approximately 50,000 clones; roughly 49% are singletons. The starting material was PBMCs, obtained at disease progression, from a patient treated with ibrutinib. The receptors come from a human donor with chronic lymphocytic leukemia.

This clone was seen once. The rearrangement links TRBV12-5 to TRBJ1-5; tentatively, D is TRBD1 (6 bases). CDR3 length: 15 residues. Trimming stripped 1 base from V and 2 bases from J, with 9 bases between. In germline, CDR1 is LGHNT, CDR2 FRNRAP. The CDR3 nucleotides read TGTGCTAGTGGTTTGGGACAGGTGGGCAATCAGCCCCAGCATTTT. As protein: CASGLGQVGNQPQHF.

The rearrangement links TRBV5-1 to TRBJ2-1; 10 bases are a match to TRBD2. This CDR3 comprises 15 residues. J gave up 8 bases and V 0 bases, and 5 bases lay outside the gene matches. Germline CDR1 and CDR2: SGHRS and YFSETQ. CDR3 sequence reads: CASSLAPSGRDEQFF. Here the CDR3 DNA reads TGCGCCAGCAGCTTGGCACCTAGCGGGAGAGATGAGCAGTTCTTC.

CDR3 residues: CASSFGPNEKLFF. The CDR3 region has the DNA TGTGCCAGCAGCTTTGGACCCAATGAAAAACTGTTTTTT. The chain carries TRBV7-2 and TRBJ1-4; D is undetermined. V lost 3 bases and J lost 5, with 7 bases in between. CDR3 length: 13 residues. Germline V gives CDR1 SGHTA, CDR2 FQGNSA.

The DNA for the CDR3 is TGTGCCAGCGGACTCCGGGACAGGGTAGACGAGCAGTACTTC. It is translated as CASGLRDRVDEQYF. The V call is TRBV6-1, the J call TRBJ2-7, with TRBD1 identical over 9 bases. Germline V gene sequence: CDR1 MNHNS, CDR2 SASEGT. Germline trimming cut 8 bases from V and 5 bases from J; bases unmatched to any gene: 10. This CDR3 has 14 amino acids.

This clone was counted a few times. The chain employs TRBV6-5 and TRBJ2-7, with a possible D match to TRBD1 (6 bases). From germline, CDR1 is MNHEY and CDR2 SVGAGI. The CDR3 covers 14 residues. V was cut by 0 bases and J by 2 bases, with 8 bases left in between. The CDR3 is CASSYSRTAYEQYF. The DNA of the CDR3 is TGTGCCAGCAGTTACTCTCGGACAGCCTACGAGCAGTACTTC.

The rearrangement uses TRBV25-1 and TRBJ2-3; weak D call: TRBD2 (5 bases). Trimming cost V 6 bases and J 3 bases, with 10 bases left between them. The germline V gene has CDR1 MGHDK and CDR2 SYGVNS. The CDR3 runs to 13 residues. This CDR3 is CASSSTGTDTQYF. CDR3 sequence (DNA): TGTGCCAGCAGCTCTACGGGGACAGATACGCAGTATTTT.

This clone was observed a few times. The rearrangement joins TRBV9 to TRBJ2-1; D is unclear. CDR3 length: 14 residues. Trimming removed 0 bases at V and 13 bases at J, with 17 bases between. Germline loops: CDR1 SGDLS, CDR2 YYNGEE. The CDR3 sequence: CASSVEGSEQQQFF. The CDR3 coding sequence is TGTGCCAGCAGCGTAGAAGGGTCCGAACAACAACAGTTCTTC.

This clone was seen repeatedly, ten times or more. This rearrangement joins TRBV4-1 to TRBJ2-7; D not resolved. CDR1 is MGHRA and CDR2 is YSYEKL in the germline V gene. This CDR3 region has 14 residues. V lost 5 bases and J lost 1, with 12 bases in between. The CDR3: CASSTQPASYEQYF. CDR3 DNA: TGCGCCAGCAGCACCCAACCAGCGTCCTACGAGCAGTACTTC.

This clone was detected ten times or more. The genes are TRBV7-2 and TRBJ2-5; 8 bases agree with TRBD2. Germline trimming cut 4 bases from V and 5 bases from J; bases unmatched to any gene: 6. CDR3 size: 14 residues. The germline gives CDR1 SGHTA, CDR2 FQGNSA. The CDR3 nucleotides are TGTGCCAGCAGCTGGAATAGCGGGGAGGAGACCCAGTACTTC. Amino acid sequence: CASSWNSGEETQYF.

V is TRBV27 and J is TRBJ2-5; TRBD1 aligns across 9 bases. Germline trimming cut 6 bases from V and 4 bases from J; bases unmatched to any gene: 3. The CDR3 runs to 13 residues. From germline, CDR1 is MNHEY and CDR2 SMNVEV (reference sequence). DNA for the CDR3: TGTGCCAGCAGGGGGACAGGGCGAGAGACCCAGTACTTC. The encoded protein is CASRGTGRETQYF.

The CDR3 coding sequence is TGTGCCAGCAGCGTAACGGGACAGGAGAATGAAAAACTGTTTTTT. It translates to CASSVTGQENEKLFF. This chain connects TRBV9 to TRBJ1-4; 8 positions match TRBD1. This CDR3 has 15 amino acids. V lost 1 base, J lost 5 bases, and 4 bases stayed unmatched. Germline V CDR1 and CDR2: SGDLS, YYNGEE.

The chain recombines TRBV10-3 with TRBJ1-1; the D gene is possibly TRBD1 (5 bases). The CDR3 spans 13 residues. V gave up 4 bases and J gave up 0 bases, with 6 bases separating them. CDR1 ENHRY and CDR2 SYGVKD come from the germline V gene. For the CDR3, the DNA is TGTGCCATCAGTGTGGACATGAACACTGAAGCTTTCTTT. It encodes CAISVDMNTEAFF.

The chain uses TRBV6-1 and TRBJ2-3; possible D gene TRBD1, 6 bases. The V and J ends lost 3 bases and 5 bases respectively, with 15 bases between them. Germline CDR1 and CDR2: MNHNS and SASEGT. The CDR3 has 15 amino acids. CDR3 in amino acids: CASSDRQGFGDTQYF. Here the CDR3 DNA reads TGTGCCAGCAGTGATCGGCAGGGGTTCGGAGATACGCAGTATTTT.

The CDR3 protein is CASSWKGDDNQPQHF. CDR3 nucleotide sequence: TGTGCCAGCAGTTGGAAGGGAGACGACAATCAGCCCCAGCATTTT. The chain recombines TRBV28 with TRBJ1-5; D is unresolved. Germline lookup yields CDR1 MDHEN and CDR2 SYDVKM. The CDR3 extends over 15 amino acids. The ends were cut back, 4 bases at V and 3 bases at J, with 13 bases in the middle.

About this clone: This CDR3 is also generated by other DNA sequences in the sample. V gene TRBV30 combines with J gene TRBJ2-5, with D uncertain. The CDR3 is 11 residues long. Trimming removed 3 bases from V and 0 bases from J, with 2 bases in between. Germline V gene data show CDR1 as GTSNPN and CDR2 as SVGIG (reference sequence). The DNA for the CDR3 is TGTGCCTGGAGCGACCAAGAGACCCAGTACTTC. Its protein is CAWSDQETQYF.

The gene calls are TRBV25-1 and TRBJ2-1; 8 bases map to TRBD2. CDR1 and CDR2 (germline): MGHDK, SYGVNS. V gave up 6 bases and J gave up 4 bases; unmatched junction bases: 5. There are 14 residues in the CDR3. CDR3 residues: CASRSGGAYNEQFF. In nucleotides, the CDR3 is TGTGCCAGCAGGTCGGGAGGGGCATACAATGAGCAGTTCTTC.

V and J are TRBV18 and TRBJ1-5; 7 nucleotides align to TRBD1. J gave up 3 bases and V 2 bases, and 10 bases lay outside the gene matches. CDR1 is KGHSH and CDR2 is LQKENI in the germline V gene. CDR3 size: 17 residues. CDR3 sequence reads: CASSPYGGGGLNQPQHF. The CDR3, as DNA: TGTGCCAGCTCACCATACGGAGGGGGCGGCCTCAATCAGCCCCAGCATTTT.

A few counts support this clone. The chain carries TRBV7-2 and TRBJ2-2, with 10 bases matching TRBD1. The CDR3 contains 17 residues. V shed 1 base and J 5 bases; nucleotides not matched to a gene: 7. The germline V gene has CDR1 SGHTA and CDR2 FQGNSA. The CDR3 coding sequence is TGTGCCAGCAGCTTAGTTGCTGGGACAGGGGATACCGGGGAGCTGTTTTTT. Amino acid sequence: CASSLVAGTGDTGELFF.

The chain has TRBV15 and TRBJ2-3, with TRBD1 matching over 7 bases. Trimming at V came to 2 bases and at J to 3 bases, leaving 8 bases not matched to a gene. The CDR3 contains 16 residues. Germline V gene sequence: CDR1 LNHNV, CDR2 YYDKDF (reference sequence). The CDR3 DNA is TGTGCCACCAGCAGAATCGACAGGGATCGGACAGATACGCAGTATTTT. Protein sequence: CATSRIDRDRTDTQYF.

In this sample, this clone turned up once. V is TRBV4-3 and J is TRBJ1-1; 7 positions match TRBD1. CDR1 LGHNA and CDR2 YSLEER come from the germline V gene. The trim removed 3 bases at V and 3 bases at J, leaving 4 bases unmatched. The CDR3 totals 14 residues. The CDR3 here is CASSQETGHTEAFF. As DNA, the CDR3 is TGCGCCAGCAGCCAGGAGACAGGGCACACTGAAGCTTTCTTT.

This clone was detected only a few times. J is TRBJ2-1 and V is TRBV6-5; perhaps D is TRBD1 or TRBD2 (5 bases each). Trimming took 8 bases from V and 1 from J, leaving 12 bases between them. Germline CDR1 reads MNHEY; CDR2 reads SVGAGI. The CDR3 runs 14 residues. The DNA for the CDR3 is TGTGCCAGCGCCGGGGCAGGGTCCTACAATGAGCAGTTCTTC. Translating gives CASAGAGSYNEQFF.

The rearrangement joins TRBV18 to TRBJ2-3, with 7 bases identical to TRBD1. The junction had 3 bases not matched to a gene; V was cut back by 2 bases and J by 4 bases. The CDR3 extends over 14 amino acids. The germline V gene encodes CDR1 KGHSH and CDR2 LQKENI. The CDR3 nucleotides are TGTGCCAGCTCACCATTCACAGGGGCAGATACGCAGTATTTT. Translated: CASSPFTGADTQYF.